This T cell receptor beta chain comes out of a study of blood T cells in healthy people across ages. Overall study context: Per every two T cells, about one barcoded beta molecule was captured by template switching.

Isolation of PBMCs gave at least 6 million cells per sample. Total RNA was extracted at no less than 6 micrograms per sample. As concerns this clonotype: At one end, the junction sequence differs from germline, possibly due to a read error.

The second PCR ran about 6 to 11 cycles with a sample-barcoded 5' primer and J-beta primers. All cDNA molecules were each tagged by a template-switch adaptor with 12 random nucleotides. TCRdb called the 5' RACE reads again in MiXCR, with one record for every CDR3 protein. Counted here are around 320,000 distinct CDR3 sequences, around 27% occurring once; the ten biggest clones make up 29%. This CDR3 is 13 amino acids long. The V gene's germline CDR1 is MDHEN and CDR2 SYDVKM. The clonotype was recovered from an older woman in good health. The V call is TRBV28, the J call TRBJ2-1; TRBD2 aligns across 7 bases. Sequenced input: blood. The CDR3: CATRGDSYNEHFF. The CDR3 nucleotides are TGTGCCACCCGGGGGGACTCCTACAATGAGCACTTCTTC.